Below, 11 T cell receptor beta chains from the same sample are listed, as sequenced in a study of blood T cells in healthy people across ages. The use of a sample-barcoded 5' primer and a J-beta primer mix characterized a second PCR of about 7 to 12 cycles. TCRdb processed the 5' RACE reads anew with MiXCR; each CDR3 protein has one entry. This table has some 1.5 million distinct CDR3 sequences, over 25% appearing once. Source material: blood. The receptors were gathered from a young woman in good health.

Regarding this clonotype: A much larger clone lies a single base off, so this may be a read error. The DNA for the CDR3 is TGTGCCAGCAGTTACACGGTCAATGAGCAGTTCTTC. Translated, it gives CASSYTVNEQFF. The chain has TRBV6-2 or TRBV6-3 and TRBJ2-1, with D unresolved. CDR3 length: 12 residues. Germline V gene sequence: CDR1 MNHEY, CDR2 SVGEGT. V gave up 2 bases and J gave up 6 bases, with 5 bases separating them.

Only a few counts were recorded for this clonotype. A junction boundary mismatches the germline segment, possibly from a read error. CDR3 DNA: TGTGTCAGCACCCCTGGGGGCGAAGCTTTCTTT. This encodes CVSTPGGEAFF. V gene TRBV4-2 combines with J gene TRBJ1-1, with a possible D match to TRBD1 (6 bases). The germline V gene encodes CDR1 LGHNA and CDR2 YNFKEQ. This CDR3 region has 11 residues.

This sequence joins TRBV12-3 or TRBV12-4 and TRBJ2-1; D is unclear. The CDR3 is 13 residues long. Trimming removed 3 bases at V and 5 bases at J, with 8 bases between. This CDR3 is CASSFQNHNEQFF. CDR3 nucleotide sequence: TGTGCCAGCAGTTTTCAGAACCACAATGAGCAGTTCTTC.

V and J are TRBV12-5 and TRBJ2-5, with D possibly being TRBD1 or TRBD2 (5 bases each). V gave up 6 bases and J gave up 1 base, with 21 bases separating them. Per germline, CDR1 LGHNT and CDR2 FRNRAP. CDR3 length: 17 amino acids. The CDR3 DNA is TGTGCTAGTGGAAAAGATTCGGGGCAGATACCCCAAGAGACCCAGTACTTC. It codes for CASGKDSGQIPQETQYF.

This rearrangement joins TRBV7-3 to TRBJ2-3; 8 bases map to TRBD2. The CDR3 runs to 15 residues. The J segment lost 3 bases and the V segment lost 5 bases, leaving 7 bases of the junction unmatched. Germline loops: CDR1 SGHTA, CDR2 FQGTGA. The CDR3: CASSTPSGWTDTQYF. The CDR3 nucleotides are TGTGCCAGCAGCACTCCTAGCGGGTGGACAGATACGCAGTATTTT.

In its sample, this clonotype was seen many times. CDR3 sequence reads: CASSWGTDTQYF. In DNA form, the CDR3 reads TGTGCCAGCAGCTGGGGAACAGATACGCAGTATTTT. The chain carries TRBV7-9 and TRBJ2-3; D is unresolved. The CDR3 consists of 12 residues. V lost 4 bases and J lost 3, with 5 bases in between. Germline assignment: CDR1 SEHNR and CDR2 FQNEAQ (reference sequence).

This chain connects TRBV7-2 to TRBJ1-3; possible D gene TRBD1, 6 bases. V was cut by 4 bases and J by 0 bases, with 13 bases left in between. The CDR3 runs 16 residues. The V gene's germline CDR1 is SGHTA and CDR2 FQGNSA. The CDR3 region is CASSSGQPHSGNTIYF. Written as DNA, the CDR3 is TGTGCCAGCAGCTCCGGACAGCCTCACTCTGGAAACACCATATATTTT. The variable domain in full, with the rest retrieved from reference TRBV7-2 and TRBJ1-3, is GAGVSQSPSNKVTEKGKDVELRCDPISGHTALYWYRQSLGQGLEFLIYFQGNSAPDKSGLPSDRFSAERTGGSVSTLTIQRTQQEDSAVYLCASSSGQPHSGNTIYFGEGSWLTVV.

This chain joins TRBV24-1 and TRBJ1-3; D call uncertain. Germline loops: CDR1 KGHDR, CDR2 SFDVKD. V lost 9 bases and J lost 0, with 17 bases in between. The CDR3 runs 16 residues. CDR3 sequence reads: CATFPLGGNSGNTIYF. Here the CDR3 DNA reads TGTGCCACCTTTCCATTAGGCGGCAACTCTGGAAACACCATATATTTT.

A word on this clonotype: A much more abundant neighbour one base away suggests this may be a read error. The CDR3 does not close with the conserved phenylalanine or tryptophan, likely indicating a read error. The chain combines TRBV12-3 or TRBV12-4 with TRBJ2-3; TRBD1 is a possible D gene (5 bases). With 3 bases removed from V and 4 bases from J, the gap between germline ends came to 11 bases. The CDR3 is made up of 14 amino acids. As DNA, the CDR3 is TGTGCCAGCAGTTTTCAGGGTACGGCAGATACGCAGTATTAT. It yields the protein CASSFQGTADTQYY.

This clonotype has ten or more counts. The genes are TRBV7-2 and TRBJ2-4; D gene ambiguous. The CDR3 totals 13 residues. CDR1 is SGHTA, CDR2 FQGNSA, per germline. V shed 1 base and J shed 7 bases, with 8 bases lying between them. CDR3 region: CASSLDAYNIQYF. CDR3 coding DNA: TGTGCCAGCAGCTTAGACGCGTACAACATTCAGTACTTC.

A word on this clonotype: Germline and junction disagree at one end, which may indicate a read error. V and J are TRBV6-1 and TRBJ1-2, with D possibly matching TRBD1 (6 bases). Looked up from germline, CDR1 is MNHNS and CDR2 is SASEGT. The CDR3 is made up of 14 amino acids. The CDR3 region is CASREAWGAGGYTF. CDR3 nucleotides: TGTGCCAGCAGGGAAGCGTGGGGGGCCGGGGGCTACACCTTC.